This T cell receptor beta chain originates from a study of graft-versus-host responses after intestinal transplantation. Method: immunoSEQ multiplex PCR; TCRdb's copy keeps in-frame clones and lacks some. The profile shows under 80,000 clones, 92% of them singletons. The germline V gene encodes CDR1 MNHEY and CDR2 SMNVEV (reference sequence). The V segment lost 6 bases and the J segment 2 bases; nucleotides outside the gene matches: 1. CDR3 length: 12 amino acids. The V and J genes are TRBV27 and TRBJ2-7, with 7 nucleotides matching TRBD1. This sequence was found in a human patient who received an intestinal transplant, so some T cells may come from the graft donor. The specimen comprised PBMCs, sampled 98 days after intestinal transplantation. The CDR3 DNA sequence: TGTGCCAGCAGGGGACAGCCCTACGAGCAGTACTTC. Protein product: CASRGQPYEQYF.